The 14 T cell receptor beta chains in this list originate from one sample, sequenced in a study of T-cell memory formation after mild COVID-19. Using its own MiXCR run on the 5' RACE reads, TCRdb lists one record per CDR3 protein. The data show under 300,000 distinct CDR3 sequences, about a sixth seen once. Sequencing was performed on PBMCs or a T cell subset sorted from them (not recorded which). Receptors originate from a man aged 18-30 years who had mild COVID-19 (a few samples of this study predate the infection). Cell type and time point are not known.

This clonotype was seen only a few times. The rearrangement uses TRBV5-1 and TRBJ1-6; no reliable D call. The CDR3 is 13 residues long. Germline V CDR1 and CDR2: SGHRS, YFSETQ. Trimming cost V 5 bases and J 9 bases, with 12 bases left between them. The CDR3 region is CASSRQIGSPLHF. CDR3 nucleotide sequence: TGCGCCAGCAGTCGTCAGATAGGTTCACCCCTCCACTTT. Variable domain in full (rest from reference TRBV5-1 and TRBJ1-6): KAGVTQTPRYLIKTRGQQVTLSCSPISGHRSVSWYQQTPGQGLQFLFEYFSETQRNKGNFPGRFSGRQFSNSRSEMNVSTLELGDSALYLCASSRQIGSPLHFGNGTRLTVT.

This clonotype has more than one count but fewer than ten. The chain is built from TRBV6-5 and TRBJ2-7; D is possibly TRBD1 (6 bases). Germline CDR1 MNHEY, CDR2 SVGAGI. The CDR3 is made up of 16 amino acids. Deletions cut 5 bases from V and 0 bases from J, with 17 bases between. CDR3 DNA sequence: TGTGCCAGCAGTCCCCGGACAGACATGCCCTCCTACGAGCAGTACGTC. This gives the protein CASSPRTDMPSYEQYV.

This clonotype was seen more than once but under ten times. CDR3 DNA sequence: TGTGCCATCAGTGACACGATAGCGGGGGTGGGGAAGACCCAGTACTTC. This encodes CAISDTIAGVGKTQYF. The V gene is TRBV10-3, the J gene TRBJ2-5; TRBD2 agrees at 9 bases. The CDR3 is 16 residues long. CDR1 and CDR2 from the germline V gene are ENHRY and SYGVKD. The ends lost 3 bases at V and 6 bases at J; junction bases unmatched: 11.

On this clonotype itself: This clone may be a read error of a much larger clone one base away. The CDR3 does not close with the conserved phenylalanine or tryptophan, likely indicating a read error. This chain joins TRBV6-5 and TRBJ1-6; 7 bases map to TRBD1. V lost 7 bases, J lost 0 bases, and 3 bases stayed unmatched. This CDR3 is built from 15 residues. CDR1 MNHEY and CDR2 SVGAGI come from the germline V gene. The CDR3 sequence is CASTRGGSYNSPLHL. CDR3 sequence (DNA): TGTGCCAGCACCAGGGGGGGCTCCTATAATTCACCCCTCCACCTT.

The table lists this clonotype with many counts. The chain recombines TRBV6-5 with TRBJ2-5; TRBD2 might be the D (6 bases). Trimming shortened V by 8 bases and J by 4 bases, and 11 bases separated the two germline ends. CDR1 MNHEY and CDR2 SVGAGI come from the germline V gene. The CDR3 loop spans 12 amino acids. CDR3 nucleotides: TGTGCCAGCTCCCAGGGAGGAGAGACCCAGTACTTC. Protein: CASSQGGETQYF.

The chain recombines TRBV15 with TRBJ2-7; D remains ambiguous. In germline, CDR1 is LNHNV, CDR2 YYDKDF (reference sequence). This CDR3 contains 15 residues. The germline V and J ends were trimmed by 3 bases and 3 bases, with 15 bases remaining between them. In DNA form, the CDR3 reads TGTGCCACCAGCAGGGAAAGGACGGCGGACTACGAGCAGTACTTC. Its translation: CATSRERTADYEQYF.

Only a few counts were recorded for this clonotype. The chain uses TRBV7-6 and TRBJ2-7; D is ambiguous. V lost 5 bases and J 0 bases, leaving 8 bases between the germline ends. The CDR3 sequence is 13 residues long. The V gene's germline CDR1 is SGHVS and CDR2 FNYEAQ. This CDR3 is CASSRPTSYEQYF. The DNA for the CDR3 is TGTGCCAGCAGCCGACCCACCTCCTACGAGCAGTACTTC.

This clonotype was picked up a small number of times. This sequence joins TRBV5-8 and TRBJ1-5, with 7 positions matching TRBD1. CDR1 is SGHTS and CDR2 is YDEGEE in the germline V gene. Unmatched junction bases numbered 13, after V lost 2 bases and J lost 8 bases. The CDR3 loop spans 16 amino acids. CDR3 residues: CASSFDRDRRLEPQHF. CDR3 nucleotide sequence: TGTGCCAGCAGCTTTGACAGGGACCGTCGTCTCGAGCCCCAGCATTTT.

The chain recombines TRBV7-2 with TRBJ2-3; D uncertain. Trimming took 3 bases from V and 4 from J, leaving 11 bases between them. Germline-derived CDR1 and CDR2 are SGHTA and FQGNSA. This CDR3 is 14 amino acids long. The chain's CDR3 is CASSLTGWADTQYF. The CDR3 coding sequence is TGTGCCAGCAGCTTGACGGGCTGGGCAGATACGCAGTATTTT. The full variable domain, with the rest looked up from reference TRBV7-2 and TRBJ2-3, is GAGVSQSPSNKVTEKGKDVELRCDPISGHTALYWYRQSLGQGLEFLIYFQGNSAPDKSGLPSDRFSAERTGGSVSTLTIQRTQQEDSAVYLCASSLTGWADTQYFGPGTRLTVL.

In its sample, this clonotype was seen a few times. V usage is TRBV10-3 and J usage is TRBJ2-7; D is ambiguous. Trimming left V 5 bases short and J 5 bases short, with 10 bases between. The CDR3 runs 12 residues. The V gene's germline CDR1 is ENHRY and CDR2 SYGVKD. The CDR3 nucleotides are TGTGCCATCAGTTCCACGCTGAACGAGCAGTACGTC. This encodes CAISSTLNEQYV.

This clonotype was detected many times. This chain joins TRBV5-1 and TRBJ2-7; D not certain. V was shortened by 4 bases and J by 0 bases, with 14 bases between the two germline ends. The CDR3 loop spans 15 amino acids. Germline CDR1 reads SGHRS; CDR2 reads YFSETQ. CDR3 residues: CASSPNPGRSYEQYF. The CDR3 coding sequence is TGCGCCAGCAGCCCCAACCCCGGTCGCTCCTACGAGCAGTACTTC. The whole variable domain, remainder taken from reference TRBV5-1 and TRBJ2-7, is KAGVTQTPRYLIKTRGQQVTLSCSPISGHRSVSWYQQTPGQGLQFLFEYFSETQRNKGNFPGRFSGRQFSNSRSEMNVSTLELGDSALYLCASSPNPGRSYEQYFGPGTRLTVT.

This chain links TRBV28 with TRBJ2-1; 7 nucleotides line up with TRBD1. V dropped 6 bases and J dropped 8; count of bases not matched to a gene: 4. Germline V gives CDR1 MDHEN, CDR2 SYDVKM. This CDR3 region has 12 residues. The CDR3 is CASSTTGYEQFF. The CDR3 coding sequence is TGTGCCAGCAGCACGACAGGGTATGAGCAGTTCTTC.

CDR3 bases: TGTGCCAGAAAACAACCGAACTCCTATAATTCACCCCTCCACTTT. Protein: CARKQPNSYNSPLHF. The V call is TRBV19, the J call TRBJ1-6; no clear D gene. With 9 bases removed from V and 0 bases from J, the gap between germline ends came to 12 bases. Germline assignment: CDR1 LNHDA and CDR2 SQIVND (reference sequence). The CDR3 is 15 residues long.

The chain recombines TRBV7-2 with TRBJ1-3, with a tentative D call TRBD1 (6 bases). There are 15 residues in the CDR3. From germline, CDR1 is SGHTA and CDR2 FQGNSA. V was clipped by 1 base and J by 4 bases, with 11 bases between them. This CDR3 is CASSLVAGGGNTIYF. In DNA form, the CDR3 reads TGTGCCAGCAGCTTAGTGGCCGGGGGCGGAAACACCATATATTTT.